This T cell receptor beta chain was recorded in a study of CD8+ T cells in alopecia areata. As for treatment: oral pan-JAK inhibitor, 5-10 mg twice daily. The ends were cut back, 4 bases at V and 5 bases at J, with 20 bases in the middle. This CDR3 is 16 amino acids long. Germline V CDR1 and CDR2: MNHEY, SVGAGI. cDNA prepared by RNA extraction and subsequent reverse transcription served as the template for sequencing. This table comes from immunoSEQ multiplex PCR, and its TCRdb copy is limited to in-frame clones, with some not included. The sample holds roughly 99,000 clones, roughly 84% seen once. This sequence joins TRBV6-5 and TRBJ2-5; D not resolved. The sequences come from CD8+ T cells sorted from blood, collected at week 24, from a patient treated with tofacitinib. This clonotype originated in a human donor with alopecia areata. The CDR3: CASSSDNQAARETQYF. CDR3 bases: TGTGCCAGCAGTTCCGACAACCAGGCCGCTAGGGAGACCCAGTACTTC.